This is a list of T cell receptor beta chains from one sample in a study of blood T cell repertoires in COVID-19. Measured with immunoSEQ multiplex PCR; TCRdb has only the in-frame clones, and not every one. The sample lists approximately 160,000 clones, less than 90% occurring once. Sequenced: PBMCs or T cells enriched from blood (not recorded which). These receptors originate from a woman in her forties or fifties who had recovered from COVID-19. Both conserved end residues are part of each CDR3. A D gene is named only where the DNA matches it firmly. Where a row states a size, it is once, few, many or the class of an expanded clone; other rows omit it.

>once|TRBV2|TRBJ2-5|NA
TGTGCCAGCAGAGCTAGGGGCTACAGGGCCCTCCGAGAGACCCAGTACTTC
CASRARGYRALRETQYF
>NA|TRBV5-4|TRBJ1-6|NA
TGTGCCAGCAGTGTGGGGGGGGCGCAGAATTCACCCCTCCACTTT
CASSVGGAQNSPLHF
>NA|TRBV6-5|TRBJ1-6|TRBD1
TGTGCCAGCAGTTACACGGGACAGGGGATCAATTCACCCCTCCACTTT
CASSYTGQGINSPLHF
>NA|TRBV9|TRBJ2-1|NA
TGTGCCAGCAGCGGATCAGGGGCGAGCTCCTACAATGAGCAGTTCTTC
CASSGSGASSYNEQFF
>NA|TRBV28|TRBJ1-2|NA
TGTGCCAGCAGTCGGTCGATCGATGGCTACACCTTC
CASSRSIDGYTF
>NA|TRBV13|TRBJ2-1|TRBD2
TGTGCCAGCAGCCAAAGACTAGCGGGAGAGAATGAGCAGTTCTTC
CASSQRLAGENEQFF
>few|TRBV11-2|TRBJ1-4|NA
TGTGCCAGCAGACCCACAGAAGGGGCCGGGACATTTAATGAAAAACTGTTTTTT
CASRPTEGAGTFNEKLFF
>NA|TRBV14|TRBJ2-1|TRBD2
TGTGCCAGCAGCCGACTAGCGGGCTCCTACAATGAGCAGTTCTTC
CASSRLAGSYNEQFF
>NA|TRBV19|TRBJ1-6|NA
TGTGCCAGTAGTAGTCAAGAGGGTTCACCCCTCCACTTT
CASSSQEGSPLHF
>once|TRBV5-1|TRBJ1-1|NA
TGCGCCAGCAGCTTGTTCTCCTTAGGGGACACTGAAGCTTTCTTT
CASSLFSLGDTEAFF
>NA|TRBV2|TRBJ2-3|NA
TGTGCCAGCAGGGAGTTTGGGGATACGCAGTATTTT
CASREFGDTQYF
>NA|TRBV3-1/TRBV3-2|TRBJ2-5|NA
TGTGCCAGCAGGGAGTGGGAGACCCAGTACTTC
CASREWETQYF
>NA|TRBV28|TRBJ2-5|TRBD1
TGTGCCAGCCTAGGCCGGGGGACAGGGCAAGAGACCCAGTACTTC
CASLGRGTGQETQYF
>NA|TRBV6-5|TRBJ1-5|TRBD1
TGTGCCAGCAGCCCCGACAGGGGGCTAGGTCAGCCCCAGCATTTT
CASSPDRGLGQPQHF
>NA|TRBV5-1|TRBJ1-5|NA
TGCGCCAGCAGCTCCGGACAATACGATCAGCCCCAGCATTTT
CASSSGQYDQPQHF
>NA|TRBV5-1|TRBJ2-5|NA
TGCGCCAGCAGCTTGGCTACCCCCGAATGGGAGACCCAGTACTTC
CASSLATPEWETQYF
>NA|TRBV7-3|TRBJ2-1|TRBD2
TGTGCCAGCAGCTTAGCGGGGGGGCCGAATGAGCAGTTCTTC
CASSLAGGPNEQFF
>few|TRBV5-1|TRBJ1-1|TRBD1
TGCGCCAGCAGCGCCAGGGGGCAGGATACTGAAGCTTTCTTT
CASSARGQDTEAFF
>NA|TRBV27|TRBJ1-2|NA
TGTGCCAGCAGTTTACGACTCGGGGTAGGGTATGGCTACACCTTC
CASSLRLGVGYGYTF
>NA|TRBV2|TRBJ2-2|NA
TGTGCCAGCAGTGCTAGCAAGAACACCGGGGAGCTGTTTTTT
CASSASKNTGELFF
>NA|TRBV7-6|TRBJ2-3|TRBD2
TGTGCCAGCAGCTCGCCTAGCGGTAGCACAGATACGCAGTATTTT
CASSSPSGSTDTQYF
>NA|TRBV5-1|TRBJ2-2|TRBD2
TGCGCCAGCAGTTTACTAGCGGGGGACACCGGGGAGCTGTTTTTT
CASSLLAGDTGELFF
>NA|TRBV7-8|TRBJ1-2|NA
TGTGCCAGCAGCCCATCCGGGGGGGGGTACACCTTC
CASSPSGGGYTF
>NA|TRBV18|TRBJ2-2|TRBD2
TGTGCCAGCTCACCACGACTAGCGGGAGAGGGCGGGGAGCTGTTTTTT
CASSPRLAGEGGELFF
>NA|TRBV11-3|TRBJ1-2|NA
TGTGCCAGCAGCCCCGGGGGGGGCTACGACTATGGCTACACCTTC
CASSPGGGYDYGYTF
>few|TRBV18|TRBJ2-3|TRBD1
TGTGCCAGCTCACACCGGGACAGAACCACAGATACGCAGTATTTT
CASSHRDRTTDTQYF
>NA|TRBV6-6|TRBJ2-2|NA
TGTGCCAGCAGTCCCCCCGGGACCGGGGAGCTGTTTTTT
CASSPPGTGELFF
>few|TRBV11-2|TRBJ2-1|TRBD2
TGTGCCAGCAGCTTAGTCCACGGCGGGAGGCCCTACAATGAGCAGTTCTTC
CASSLVHGGRPYNEQFF
>NA|TRBV18|TRBJ1-2|TRBD1
TGTGCCAGCTCACCGAGGACAGGGGTCGACATGGGCTATGGCTACACCTTC
CASSPRTGVDMGYGYTF
>NA|TRBV7-9|TRBJ2-5|NA
TGTGCCAGCAGCACGAGTGAGACCCAGTACTTC
CASSTSETQYF
>NA|TRBV28|TRBJ2-4|NA
TGTGCCAGCAGTTTATTCGACCGGGGAAACATTCAGTACTTC
CASSLFDRGNIQYF
>once|TRBV6-5|TRBJ1-4|NA
TGTGCCAGCAGACTAACGGATCGGGGGAAACTGTTTTTT
CASRLTDRGKLFF
>NA|TRBV4-3|TRBJ2-1|NA
TGCGCCAGCAGCCAAGGGCAGGACTGGTTCTTC
CASSQGQDWFF
>NA|TRBV2|TRBJ1-2|TRBD1
TGTGCCAGTACCGAGGGACAGGGGATCTATGGCTACACCTTC
CASTEGQGIYGYTF
>NA|TRBV29-1|TRBJ2-5|TRBD1
TGCAGCGTGTGGGGACAGGGGAGGGAGACCCAGTACTTC
CSVWGQGRETQYF
>once|TRBV29-1|TRBJ1-3|TRBD1
TGCAGCGGCCGGACAGGGGCGGTCGACACCATATATTTT
CSGRTGAVDTIYF
>NA|TRBV6-4|TRBJ1-5|NA
TGTGCCAGCAGTGAGACAGAGAATCAGCCCCAGCATTTT
CASSETENQPQHF
>NA|TRBV4-1|TRBJ1-3|NA
TGCGCCAGCAGCCAGACACAGGGTTGGGGAAACACCATATATTTT
CASSQTQGWGNTIYF
>NA|TRBV7-2|TRBJ1-1|NA
TGTGCCAGCAGCTTAGTGTGGGGGGAGGGGGAGAACACTGAAGCTTTCTTT
CASSLVWGEGENTEAFF
>NA|TRBV7-9|TRBJ1-4|NA
TGTGCCAGCAGCTTATCAGGGGCTGAGGAAAAACTGTTTTTT
CASSLSGAEEKLFF
>NA|TRBV12-3/TRBV12-4|TRBJ1-2|NA
TGTGCCAGCAGTTTGACAGTCAACTATGGCTACACCTTC
CASSLTVNYGYTF
>NA|TRBV25-1|TRBJ1-1|TRBD1
TGTGCCAGCAGTGTCGGGACAGGGAACACTGAAGCTTTCTTT
CASSVGTGNTEAFF
>once|TRBV3-1/TRBV3-2|TRBJ2-1|TRBD2
TGTGCCAGCAGCCCGGGACTATCGTTCTCCTACAATGAGCAGTTCTTC
CASSPGLSFSYNEQFF
>NA|TRBV3-1/TRBV3-2|TRBJ2-1|NA
TGTGCCAGCAGCCAAGGAAAGGGGATAACCTACAATGAGCAGTTCTTC
CASSQGKGITYNEQFF
>NA|TRBV9|TRBJ1-3|NA
TGTGCCAGCAGCGACCCAGGGAGGGCGTCTTCGGAAGGAAACACCATATATTTT
CASSDPGRASSEGNTIYF
>once|TRBV4-1|TRBJ1-5|NA
TGCGCCAGCAGCCAGGGCAGAAATCAGCCCCAGCATTTT
CASSQGRNQPQHF
>NA|TRBV11-2|TRBJ2-1|TRBD2
TGTGCCAGCAGCCTGGCGGGAGGTGCGGGAGGTGAGCAGTTCTTC
CASSLAGGAGGEQFF
>once|TRBV28|TRBJ1-1|NA
TGTGCCAGCAAGACCCGACAGGTGAACACTGAAGCTTTCTTT
CASKTRQVNTEAFF
>NA|TRBV28|TRBJ1-1|TRBD1
TGTGCCAGCAGTTCCGACTACAGGGGGGGAGCTTTCTTT
CASSSDYRGGAFF
>NA|TRBV3-1/TRBV3-2|TRBJ1-2|TRBD1
TGTGCCAGCAGCCACCCGGACAGGGGTGGCTACACCTTC
CASSHPDRGGYTF
>NA|TRBV7-9|TRBJ1-6|NA
TGTGCCAGCAGCCCCCAGCGGGGTTCACCCCTCCACTTT
CASSPQRGSPLHF
>NA|TRBV20-1|TRBJ1-2|NA
TGCAGTGCTAGTCACCTAACTGGGGGGAACTATGGCTACACCTTC
CSASHLTGGNYGYTF